A single sample is the source of the 16 T cell receptor beta chains below, sequenced in a study of T cell responses to AZD1222 COVID-19 vaccine. Clones were read by immunoSEQ multiplex PCR, and TCRdb kept only the in-frame ones, dropping some. The sample includes 95,000 to 150,000 clones, approximately 92% of them seen just once. The sample consisted of peripheral blood, taken on day 0 of AZD1222 vaccination. All receptors come from an adult in good health.

V is TRBV7-7 and J is TRBJ1-1, with a weak D call TRBD1 (5 bases). This CDR3 spans 14 amino acids. Germline CDR1 reads SSHAT; CDR2 reads FNYEAQ (reference sequence). V dropped 6 bases and J dropped 1 base, with 12 bases sitting between them. CDR3 residues: CASRRAGPNTEAFF. The CDR3 DNA follows: TGTGCCAGCAGGAGGGCAGGGCCGAACACTGAAGCTTTCTTT. The variable domain in full, with the rest retrieved from reference TRBV7-7 and TRBJ1-1, is GAGVSQSPRYKVTKRGQDVTLRCDPISSHATLYWYQQALGQGPEFLTYFNYEAQPDKSGLPSDRFSAERPEGSISTLTIQRTEQRDSAMYRCASRRAGPNTEAFFGQGTRLTVV.

The chain carries TRBV5-1 and TRBJ2-2; TRBD2 matches at 10 bases. V lost 0 bases and J lost 5; bases outside the gene matches: 4. This CDR3 comprises 16 residues. From germline, CDR1 is SGHRS and CDR2 YFSETQ. CDR3 DNA: TGCGCCAGCAGCTTGGTAGCGGGAGGATGGACCGGGGAGCTGTTTTTT. Protein: CASSLVAGGWTGELFF.

The rearrangement uses TRBV27 and TRBJ2-1; TRBD2 might be the D (6 bases). Looked up from germline, CDR1 is MNHEY and CDR2 is SMNVEV (reference sequence). This CDR3 is built from 18 residues. Between the trimmed V and J ends, which lost 5 bases and 0 bases, there was a span of 20 bases. The CDR3 DNA is TGTGCCAGCAGTCCCCCACCTCTAGCGCGGAGCTCCTACAATGAGCAGTTCTTC. Its protein product is CASSPPPLARSSYNEQFF.

The J gene is TRBJ2-7, the V gene TRBV13; 8 nucleotides align to TRBD1. From germline, CDR1 is PRHDT and CDR2 FYEKMQ (reference sequence). This CDR3 comprises 14 residues. J lost 9 bases, V lost 4 bases, and 11 bases had no gene match. CDR3 bases: TGTGCCAGCAGCTCGGGGCGACAGGGGATAAGGCAGTACTTC. This translates into CASSSGRQGIRQYF.

The V call is TRBV2, the J call TRBJ1-5, with 9 bases fitting TRBD1. CDR3 length: 15 residues. J was trimmed by 4 bases and V by 6 bases; bases with no gene match: 7. The germline gives CDR1 SNHLY, CDR2 FYNNEI. The CDR3 DNA follows: TGTGCCAGCAGGAGGGGACAGGGAGGGAATCAGCCCCAGCATTTT. Translating it yields CASRRGQGGNQPQHF. The complete variable domain, with remaining parts taken from reference TRBV2 and TRBJ1-5, reads EPEVTQTPSHQVTQMGQEVILRCVPISNHLYFYWYRQILGQKVEFLVSFYNNEISEKSEIFDDQFSVERPDGSNFTLKIRSTKLEDSAMYFCASRRGQGGNQPQHFGDGTRLSIL.

The rearrangement joins TRBV5-4 to TRBJ1-3; a possible D gene is TRBD1 (5 bases). V lost 4 bases and J lost 2, with 10 bases in between. Germline CDR1 SGHNT, CDR2 YYREEE (reference sequence). This CDR3 region has 14 residues. CDR3 nucleotide sequence: TGTGCCAGCAGCGGGGCCGACACTGGAAACACCATATATTTT. This encodes CASSGADTGNTIYF. The entire variable domain, with the rest obtained from reference TRBV5-4 and TRBJ1-3, is as follows: ETGVTQSPTHLIKTRGQQVTLRCSSQSGHNTVSWYQQALGQGPQFIFQYYREEENGRGNFPPRFSGLQFPNYSSELNVNALELDDSALYLCASSGADTGNTIYFGEGSWLTVV.

J is TRBJ2-7 and V is TRBV5-6, with D perhaps matching TRBD1 (6 bases). This CDR3 spans 15 amino acids. V lost 0 bases and J lost 6, with 16 bases in between. Germline V gene data show CDR1 as SGHDT and CDR2 as YYEEEE. The CDR3 DNA reads as TGTGCCAGCAGCTTGGACGCCAGGGGATTGGGCGAGCAGTACTTC. Translated: CASSLDARGLGEQYF.

This clone was seen only once. J is TRBJ1-2 and V is TRBV6-2 or TRBV6-3; D is uncertain. This CDR3 region has 13 residues. Between the trimmed V and J ends, which lost 2 bases and 4 bases, there was a span of 8 bases. Germline CDR1 reads MNHEY; CDR2 reads SVGEGT. CDR3 protein: CASSYPTSYGYTF. The DNA of the CDR3 is TGTGCCAGCAGTTACCCGACAAGCTATGGCTACACCTTC.

The rearrangement uses TRBV2 and TRBJ2-7; TRBD2 matches 13 bases. CDR3 length: 15 residues. V shed 6 bases, J shed 6 bases, and the junction held 8 bases outside the gene matches. Germline-derived CDR1 and CDR2 are SNHLY and FYNNEI. This chain's CDR3 is CASRPTSGRAIEQYF. The CDR3 nucleotides read TGTGCCAGCAGACCCACTAGCGGGAGGGCCATCGAGCAGTACTTC.

This chain joins TRBV7-2 and TRBJ2-7, with TRBD1 identical over 9 bases. Germline assignment: CDR1 SGHTA and CDR2 FQGNSA. Unmatched junction bases numbered 6, after V lost 3 bases and J lost 3 bases. This CDR3 contains 15 residues. The CDR3 sequence: CASSFGQGTYYEQYF. CDR3 sequence (DNA): TGTGCCAGCAGCTTTGGACAGGGGACCTACTACGAGCAGTACTTC.

This chain connects TRBV24-1 to TRBJ2-3; maybe TRBD1 (6 bases). This CDR3 has 15 residues. Germline assignment: CDR1 KGHDR and CDR2 SFDVKD. With 4 bases removed from V and 4 bases from J, the gap between germline ends came to 14 bases. CDR3 residues: CATSEGARVADTQYF. In DNA form, the CDR3 reads TGTGCCACCAGTGAGGGGGCACGAGTGGCAGATACGCAGTATTTT.

The V and J genes are TRBV7-9 and TRBJ1-4, with D unresolved. CDR1 and CDR2 (germline): SEHNR, FQNEAQ (reference sequence). Trimming took 5 bases from V and 7 from J, leaving 17 bases between them. The CDR3 runs to 15 residues. The CDR3 DNA reads TGTGCCAGCAGCCCCCCCGGGTCGCTCTTTGAAAAACTGTTTTTT. As protein: CASSPPGSLFEKLFF.

This clone occurred once. V is TRBV30 and J is TRBJ1-5; no firm D call. V dropped 5 bases and J dropped 4 bases, with 12 bases sitting between them. Germline assignment: CDR1 GTSNPN and CDR2 SVGIG (reference sequence). The CDR3 is made up of 13 amino acids. For the CDR3, the DNA is TGTGCCTGGGCGTCTACCGGGAATCAGCCCCAGCATTTT. It encodes CAWASTGNQPQHF.

CDR3 sequence: CASSPLRPRPTDTQYF. CDR3 sequence (DNA): TGTGCCAGCAGCCCGCTTCGGCCACGTCCCACAGATACGCAGTATTTT. The genes are TRBV28 and TRBJ2-3, with D unresolved. CDR1 is MDHEN, CDR2 SYDVKM, per germline. V lost 6 bases and J lost 2, with 18 bases in between. CDR3 length: 16 amino acids.

The chain has TRBV6-5 and TRBJ1-2; D remains ambiguous. CDR1 MNHEY and CDR2 SVGAGI come from the germline V gene. The CDR3 is made up of 14 amino acids. The V end lost 7 bases, the J end lost 6 bases, and 18 bases lay between the germline ends. The CDR3 coding sequence is TGTGCCAGCACCTCCATCTCCCTGGTTCATGGCTACACCTTC. Translated, it gives CASTSISLVHGYTF.

For the CDR3, the DNA is TGCGCCAGCAGCTTACTAGGTCCCCCGGACGAGCAGTACTTC. Residues: CASSLLGPPDEQYF. J is TRBJ2-7 and V is TRBV5-1; tentative D call: TRBD2 (5 bases). V was shortened by 2 bases and J by 5 bases, with 14 bases between the two germline ends. Germline CDR1 reads SGHRS; CDR2 reads YFSETQ. This CDR3 region has 14 residues.